A single sample gave rise to the 7 T cell receptor beta chains below, sequenced in a study of shared clonotypes between healthy human individuals. Method: immunoSEQ multiplex PCR; TCRdb's copy keeps in-frame clones and lacks some. Of some 1.5 million clones listed, under 99% are singletons. Sample: naive CD4+ T cells sorted from blood. This sample's subset: CD45RA+ positively selected. These receptors came from a man under 40 in good health.

This clone has just one count. The chain recombines TRBV14 with TRBJ2-1, with 11 bases aligning to TRBD2. The CDR3 spans 15 residues. In germline, CDR1 is SGHDN, CDR2 FVKESK. J gave up 4 bases and V 5 bases, and 4 bases lay outside the gene matches. CDR3 in DNA: TGTGCCAGCAGCGTACTAGCGGGAGTTTACAATGAGCAGTTCTTC. It is translated as CASSVLAGVYNEQFF.

Only one count was recorded for this clone. The chain joins TRBV25-1 to TRBJ1-2; a weak D match, TRBD1 (5 bases). Trimming pared 6 bases from V and 7 bases from J, leaving 15 bases between. This CDR3 spans 13 amino acids. Looked up from germline, CDR1 is MGHDK and CDR2 is SYGVNS. In DNA form, the CDR3 reads TGTGCCAGCAGCCAGGGTGAGGGTTCTGGCTACACCTTC. Its protein is CASSQGEGSGYTF.

Turning to this clone: Other DNA sequences in this sample translate to the same CDR3. The DNA of the CDR3 is TGTGCCAGCAGCTTAGGAGGAGGGAGCAATCAGCCCCAGCATTTT. Encoded protein: CASSLGGGSNQPQHF. The V gene is TRBV7-2, the J gene TRBJ1-5; D unclear. The CDR3 sequence is 15 residues long. The germline gives CDR1 SGHTA, CDR2 FQGNSA. The V end lost 1 base, the J end lost 1 base, and 8 bases lay between the germline ends.

The chain uses TRBV5-1 and TRBJ1-1; no reliable D call. The CDR3 has 14 residues. Germline V gene sequence: CDR1 SGHRS, CDR2 YFSETQ. V was cut by 0 bases and J by 12 bases, with 18 bases left in between. The CDR3 reads CASSLGLLEGITFF. CDR3 coding DNA: TGCGCCAGCAGCTTGGGCCTCCTGGAGGGTATAACTTTCTTT. Looking up the rest from reference TRBV5-1 and TRBJ1-1 gives the full variable domain: KAGVTQTPRYLIKTRGQQVTLSCSPISGHRSVSWYQQTPGQGLQFLFEYFSETQRNKGNFPGRFSGRQFSNSRSEMNVSTLELGDSALYLCASSLGLLEGITFFGQGTRLTVV.

The chain is built from TRBV15 and TRBJ2-7; D gene ambiguous. The CDR3 contains 17 residues. The germline gives CDR1 LNHNV, CDR2 YYDKDF (reference sequence). V lost 0 bases to trimming and J lost 0 bases, with 15 bases between them. Written as DNA, the CDR3 is TGTGCCACCAGCAGAGACCGGTGGACGATTTACTCCTACGAGCAGTACTTC. Its protein product is CATSRDRWTIYSYEQYF.

The chain combines TRBV9 with TRBJ1-4; D is ambiguous. The germline V gene encodes CDR1 SGDLS and CDR2 YYNGEE. The CDR3 consists of 14 residues. The V and J ends lost 4 bases and 8 bases respectively, with 15 bases between them. The CDR3 bases are TGTGCCAGCAGCTCGGGTTCAATAAGGGAAAAACTGTTTTTT. It translates to CASSSGSIREKLFF.

Regarding this clone: Other DNA sequences in the sample encode the same CDR3. The chain links TRBV7-9 to TRBJ2-5, with D hard to call. Germline CDR1 SEHNR, CDR2 FQNEAQ (reference sequence). The CDR3 spans 12 residues. Trimming left V 5 bases short and J 5 bases short, with 9 bases between. Written as DNA, the CDR3 is TGTGCCAGCAGCCCGCCTGGGGAGACCCAGTACTTC. Encoded protein: CASSPPGETQYF.